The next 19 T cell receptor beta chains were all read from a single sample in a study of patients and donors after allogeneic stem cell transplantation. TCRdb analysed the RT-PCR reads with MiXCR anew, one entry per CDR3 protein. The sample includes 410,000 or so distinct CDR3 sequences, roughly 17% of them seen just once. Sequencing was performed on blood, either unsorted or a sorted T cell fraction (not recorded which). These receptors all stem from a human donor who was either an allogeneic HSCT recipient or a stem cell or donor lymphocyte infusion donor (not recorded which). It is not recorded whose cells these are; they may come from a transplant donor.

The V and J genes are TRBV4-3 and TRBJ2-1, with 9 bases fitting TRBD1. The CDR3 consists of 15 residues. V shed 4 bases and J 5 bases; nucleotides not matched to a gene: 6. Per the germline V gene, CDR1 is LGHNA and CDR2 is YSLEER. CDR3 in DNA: TGCGCCAGCAGCCCAGGGACAGGGAGAGACAATGAGCAGTTCTTC. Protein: CASSPGTGRDNEQFF.

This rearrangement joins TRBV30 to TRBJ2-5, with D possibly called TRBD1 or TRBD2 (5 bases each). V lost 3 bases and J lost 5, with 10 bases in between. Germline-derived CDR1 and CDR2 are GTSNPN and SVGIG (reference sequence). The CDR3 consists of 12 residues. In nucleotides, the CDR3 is TGTGCCTGGAGAGGGGAGACGGAGACCCAGTACTTC. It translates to CAWRGETETQYF.

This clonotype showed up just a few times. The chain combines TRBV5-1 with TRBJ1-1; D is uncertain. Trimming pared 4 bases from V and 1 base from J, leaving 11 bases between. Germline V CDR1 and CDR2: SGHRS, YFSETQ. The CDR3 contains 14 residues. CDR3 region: CASSDDGANTEAFF. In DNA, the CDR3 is TGCGCCAGCAGCGATGACGGAGCGAACACTGAAGCTTTCTTT.

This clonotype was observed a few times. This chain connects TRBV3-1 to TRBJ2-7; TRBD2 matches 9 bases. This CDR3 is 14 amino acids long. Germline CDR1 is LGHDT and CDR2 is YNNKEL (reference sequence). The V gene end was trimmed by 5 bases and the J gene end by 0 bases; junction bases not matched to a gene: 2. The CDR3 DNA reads TGTGCCAGCAGCAAGGGACTAGCCTCCTACGAGCAGTACTTC. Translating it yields CASSKGLASYEQYF.

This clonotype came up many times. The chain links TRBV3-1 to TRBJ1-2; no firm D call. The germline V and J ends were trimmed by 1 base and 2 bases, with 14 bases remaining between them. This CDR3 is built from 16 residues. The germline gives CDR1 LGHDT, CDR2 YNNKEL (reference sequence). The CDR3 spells CASSQVSPTENYGYTF. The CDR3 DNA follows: TGTGCCAGCAGCCAAGTATCCCCAACAGAGAACTATGGCTACACCTTC. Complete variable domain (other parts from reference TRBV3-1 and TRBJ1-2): DTAVSQTPKYLVTQMGNDKSIKCEQNLGHDTMYWYKQDSKKFLKIMFSYNNKELIINETVPNRFSPKSPDKAHLNLHINSLELGDSAVYFCASSQVSPTENYGYTFGSGTRLTVV.

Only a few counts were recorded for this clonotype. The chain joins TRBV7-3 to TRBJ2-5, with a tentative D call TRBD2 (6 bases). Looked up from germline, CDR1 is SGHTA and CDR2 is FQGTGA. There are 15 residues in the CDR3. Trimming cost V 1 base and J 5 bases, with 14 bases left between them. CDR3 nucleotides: TGTGCCAGCAGCTTAAACGGGGCCCGGGGGGAGACCCAGTACTTC. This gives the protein CASSLNGARGETQYF.

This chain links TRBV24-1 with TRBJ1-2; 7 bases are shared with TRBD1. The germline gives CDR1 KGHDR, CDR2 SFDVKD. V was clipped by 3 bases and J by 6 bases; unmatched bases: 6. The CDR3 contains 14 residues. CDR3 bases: TGTGCCACCAGTGATAAGGGGGCGCGGAATGGCTACACCTTC. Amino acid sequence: CATSDKGARNGYTF.

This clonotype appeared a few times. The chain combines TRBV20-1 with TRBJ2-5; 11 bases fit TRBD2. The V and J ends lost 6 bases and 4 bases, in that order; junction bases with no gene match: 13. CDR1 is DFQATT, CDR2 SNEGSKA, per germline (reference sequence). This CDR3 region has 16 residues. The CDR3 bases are TGCAGTGCCAAATGGGGGGCTAGCGGGAGGCCAGAGACCCAGTACTTC. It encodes CSAKWGASGRPETQYF.

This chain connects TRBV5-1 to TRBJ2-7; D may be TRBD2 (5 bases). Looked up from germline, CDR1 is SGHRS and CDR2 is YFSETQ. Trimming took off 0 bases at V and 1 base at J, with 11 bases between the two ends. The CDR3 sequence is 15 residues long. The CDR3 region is CASSLDGDGSYEQYF. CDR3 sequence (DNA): TGCGCCAGCAGCTTGGACGGGGATGGTTCCTACGAGCAGTACTTC. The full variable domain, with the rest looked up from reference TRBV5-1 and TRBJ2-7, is KAGVTQTPRYLIKTRGQQVTLSCSPISGHRSVSWYQQTPGQGLQFLFEYFSETQRNKGNFPGRFSGRQFSNSRSEMNVSTLELGDSALYLCASSLDGDGSYEQYFGPGTRLTVT.

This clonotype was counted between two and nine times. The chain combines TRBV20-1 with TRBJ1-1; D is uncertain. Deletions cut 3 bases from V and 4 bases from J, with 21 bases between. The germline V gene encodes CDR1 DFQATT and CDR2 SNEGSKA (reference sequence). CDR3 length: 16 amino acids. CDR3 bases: TGCAGTGCTAGGGGGTTACCGGGTCATTTGAGCACTGAAGCTTTCTTT. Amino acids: CSARGLPGHLSTEAFF.

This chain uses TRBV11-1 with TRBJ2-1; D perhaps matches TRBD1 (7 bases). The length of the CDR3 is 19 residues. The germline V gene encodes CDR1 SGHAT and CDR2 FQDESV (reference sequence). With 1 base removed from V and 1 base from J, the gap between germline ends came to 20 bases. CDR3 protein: CASSLVLRDSSSSYNEQFF. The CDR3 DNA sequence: TGTGCCAGCAGCTTAGTGTTGCGGGACAGCTCTTCTTCCTACAATGAGCAGTTCTTC.

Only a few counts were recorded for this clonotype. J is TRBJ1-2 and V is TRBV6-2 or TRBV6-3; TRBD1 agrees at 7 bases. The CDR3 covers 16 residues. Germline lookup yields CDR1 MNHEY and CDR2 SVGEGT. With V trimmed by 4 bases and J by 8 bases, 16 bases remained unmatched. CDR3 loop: CASSLTPSAGGKGYTF. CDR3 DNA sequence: TGTGCCAGCAGTTTAACCCCCAGTGCAGGGGGTAAAGGCTACACCTTC.

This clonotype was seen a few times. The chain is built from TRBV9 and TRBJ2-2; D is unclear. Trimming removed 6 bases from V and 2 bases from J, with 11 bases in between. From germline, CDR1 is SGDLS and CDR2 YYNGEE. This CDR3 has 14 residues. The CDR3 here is CASTDKLNTGELFF. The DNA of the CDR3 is TGTGCCAGCACCGACAAGCTCAACACCGGGGAGCTGTTTTTT.

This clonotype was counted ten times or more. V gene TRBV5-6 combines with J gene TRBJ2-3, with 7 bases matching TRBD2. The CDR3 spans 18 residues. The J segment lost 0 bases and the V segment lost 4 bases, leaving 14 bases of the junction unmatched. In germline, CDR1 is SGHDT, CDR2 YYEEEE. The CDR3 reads CASSPLTSSGYSTDTQYF. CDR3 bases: TGTGCCAGCAGCCCGTTGACTAGCTCGGGGTATAGCACAGATACGCAGTATTTT.

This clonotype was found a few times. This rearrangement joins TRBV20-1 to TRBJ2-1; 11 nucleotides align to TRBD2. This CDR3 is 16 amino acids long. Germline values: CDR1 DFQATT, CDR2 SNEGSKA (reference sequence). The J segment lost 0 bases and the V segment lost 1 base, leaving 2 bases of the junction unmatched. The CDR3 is CSARAGTSGSYNEQFF. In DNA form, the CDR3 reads TGCAGTGCTAGAGCGGGGACTAGCGGCTCCTACAATGAGCAGTTCTTC.

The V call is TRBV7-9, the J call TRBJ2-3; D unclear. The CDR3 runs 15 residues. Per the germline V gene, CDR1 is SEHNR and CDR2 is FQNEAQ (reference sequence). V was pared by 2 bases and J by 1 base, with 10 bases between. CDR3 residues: CASSLMALGTDTQYF. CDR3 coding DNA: TGTGCCAGCAGCTTAATGGCATTGGGCACAGATACGCAGTATTTT.

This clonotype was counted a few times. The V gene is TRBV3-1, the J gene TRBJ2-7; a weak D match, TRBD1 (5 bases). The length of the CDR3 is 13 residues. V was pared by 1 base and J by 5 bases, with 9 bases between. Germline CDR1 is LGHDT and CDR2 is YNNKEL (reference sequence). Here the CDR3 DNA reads TGTGCCAGCAGCCAAGGCTGGGGCGACGAGCAGTACTTC. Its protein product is CASSQGWGDEQYF.

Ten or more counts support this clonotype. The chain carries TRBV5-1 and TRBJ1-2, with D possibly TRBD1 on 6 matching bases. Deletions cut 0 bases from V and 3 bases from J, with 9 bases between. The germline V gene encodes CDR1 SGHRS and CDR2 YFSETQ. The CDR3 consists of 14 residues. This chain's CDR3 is CASSLDRADYGYTF. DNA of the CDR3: TGCGCCAGCAGCTTGGACAGGGCGGACTATGGCTACACCTTC.

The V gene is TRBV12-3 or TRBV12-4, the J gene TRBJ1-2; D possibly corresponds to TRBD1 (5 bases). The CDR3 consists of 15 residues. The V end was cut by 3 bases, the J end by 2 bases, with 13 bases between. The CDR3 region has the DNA TGTGCCAGCAGTTTCGAAGCAGGGCCAAACTATGGCTACACCTTC. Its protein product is CASSFEAGPNYGYTF.